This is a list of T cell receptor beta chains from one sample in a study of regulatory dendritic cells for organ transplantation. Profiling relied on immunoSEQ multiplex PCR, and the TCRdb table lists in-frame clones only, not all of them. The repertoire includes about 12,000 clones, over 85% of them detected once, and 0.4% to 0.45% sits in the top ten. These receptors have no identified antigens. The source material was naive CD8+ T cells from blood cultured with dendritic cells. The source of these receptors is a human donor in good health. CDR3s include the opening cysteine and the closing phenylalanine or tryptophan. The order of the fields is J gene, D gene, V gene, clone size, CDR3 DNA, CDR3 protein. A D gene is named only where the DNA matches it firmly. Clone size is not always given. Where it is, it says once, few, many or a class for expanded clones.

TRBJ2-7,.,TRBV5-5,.,TGTGCCAGCAGCCTAGAAGTGTTGGGGGAGCAGTACTTC,CASSLEVLGEQYF
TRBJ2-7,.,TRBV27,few,TGTGCCAGCAGTTTAATGGATCCAAGAGGCGAGCAGTACTTC,CASSLMDPRGEQYF
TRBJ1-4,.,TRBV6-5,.,TGTGCCAGCAGTCTTGGGGGTGCCGAGTGGGAAAAACTGTTTTTT,CASSLGGAEWEKLFF
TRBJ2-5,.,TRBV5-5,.,TGTGCCAGCAGCGCCACTCGGACGTCCGTTCAGGAGACCCAGTACTTC,CASSATRTSVQETQYF
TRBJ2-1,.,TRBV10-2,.,TGCGCCAGCAGTGTAGGGGCAGGTTACAATGAGCAGTTCTTC,CASSVGAGYNEQFF
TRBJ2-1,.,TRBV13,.,TGTGCCAGCAGCTTAGCGGGGGGCGCCTTGGGATACAATGAGCAGTTCTTC,CASSLAGGALGYNEQFF
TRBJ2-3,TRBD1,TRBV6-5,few,TGTGCCAGCAGTTACCTGACAGGGGGCGAGGATACGCAGTATTTT,CASSYLTGGEDTQYF
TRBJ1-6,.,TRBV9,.,TGTGCCAGCAGCGTCGGCGTCGATCCGAATTCACCCCTCCACTTT,CASSVGVDPNSPLHF
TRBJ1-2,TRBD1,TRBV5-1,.,TGCGCCAGCAGCTTTGGACAGGGGTATGGCTACACCTTC,CASSFGQGYGYTF
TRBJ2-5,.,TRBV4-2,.,TGTGCCAGCAGTTTAAACTACCAAGAGACCCAGTACTTC,CASSLNYQETQYF
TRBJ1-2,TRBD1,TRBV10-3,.,TGTGCCATCAGGCCGGGACAGGGGTTCCCCTATGGCTACACCTTC,CAIRPGQGFPYGYTF
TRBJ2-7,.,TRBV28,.,TGTGCCAGCAGTTTGCGTGGAGCATCCTACGAGCAGTACTTC,CASSLRGASYEQYF
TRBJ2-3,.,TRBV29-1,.,TGCAGCGTTGATATCGCTTGGGGGACTACGCAGTATTTT,CSVDIAWGTTQYF
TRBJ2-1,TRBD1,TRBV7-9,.,TGTGCCAGCAGCTCGGAGAAGACAGGGCCCTACAATGAGCAGTTCTTC,CASSSEKTGPYNEQFF
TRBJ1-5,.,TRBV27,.,TGTGCCAGCAGCGCAAGGGGTTACAATCAGCCCCAGCATTTT,CASSARGYNQPQHF
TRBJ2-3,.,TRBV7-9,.,TGTGCCAGCAGCCCCCTGGGCAAGATCACAGATACGCAGTATTTT,CASSPLGKITDTQYF
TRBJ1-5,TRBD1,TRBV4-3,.,TGCGCCAGCAGCCAAGGACCCGACAGGGTGGATCAGCCCCAGCATTTT,CASSQGPDRVDQPQHF
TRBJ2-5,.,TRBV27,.,TGTGCCAGCAGTCAAGGAGCCGGTTGGACCCAGTACTTC,CASSQGAGWTQYF
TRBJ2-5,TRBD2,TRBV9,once,TGTGCCAGCAGCGTAGGTGGAGGTGGTAGCGGGGAGACCCAGTACTTC,CASSVGGGGSGETQYF
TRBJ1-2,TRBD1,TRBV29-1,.,TGCAGCGTCAGGATGGGACAGCGCTACACCTTC,CSVRMGQRYTF
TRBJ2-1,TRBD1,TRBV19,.,TGTGCCAGTAGTGACAGGGCCTACAATGAGCAGTTCTTC,CASSDRAYNEQFF
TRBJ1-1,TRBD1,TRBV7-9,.,TGTGCCAGCAGTTCTGGACAGGGCTTTAACACTGAAGCTTTCTTT,CASSSGQGFNTEAFF
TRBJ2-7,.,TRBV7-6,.,TGTGCCAGCAGCTTAGGTGGGCCAGCGTACGAGCAGTACTTC,CASSLGGPAYEQYF
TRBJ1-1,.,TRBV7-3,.,TGTGCCAGCAGCCCTCCGGGGGTTAACACTGAAGCTTTCTTT,CASSPPGVNTEAFF
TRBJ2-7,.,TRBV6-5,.,TGTGCCAGCAGTTACCCCCCGGACGAGCAGTACTTC,CASSYPPDEQYF
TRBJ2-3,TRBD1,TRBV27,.,TGTGCCAGCAAGCACCGGGACAGGGGTACAGATACGCAGTATTTT,CASKHRDRGTDTQYF
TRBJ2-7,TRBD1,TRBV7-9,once,TGTGCCAGCAGCGCCCGACAGGGGCCCTTCTACGAGCAGTACTTC,CASSARQGPFYEQYF
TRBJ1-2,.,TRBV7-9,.,TGTGCCAGCAACCTACAGGCCCCTTCCGATGGCTACACCTTC,CASNLQAPSDGYTF
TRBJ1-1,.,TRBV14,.,TGTGCCAGCAGCCAAGATCCCGGCGCTTTCGGCACTGAAGCTTTCTTT,CASSQDPGAFGTEAFF
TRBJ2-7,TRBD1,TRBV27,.,TGTGCCAGCAGTTCGACAGGGGCATACGAGCAGTACTTC,CASSSTGAYEQYF
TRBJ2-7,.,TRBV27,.,TGTGCCAGCAGTTTACGGCAGGCAAACTACGAGCAGTACTTC,CASSLRQANYEQYF
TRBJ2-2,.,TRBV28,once,TGTGAAACACGGGGCGGGGCCGGGGAGCTGTTTTTT,CETRGGAGELFF
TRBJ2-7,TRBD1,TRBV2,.,TGTGCCAGCATGTTGGGGACAGGGAGCTACGAGCAGTACTTC,CASMLGTGSYEQYF
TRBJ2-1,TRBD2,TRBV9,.,TGTGCCAGCAGCGAGGGACTATCCTACAATGAGCAGTTCTTC,CASSEGLSYNEQFF
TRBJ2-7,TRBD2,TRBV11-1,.,TGTGCCAGCAGCAATAGCGGGGGGCGGCACTACGAGCAGTACTTC,CASSNSGGRHYEQYF
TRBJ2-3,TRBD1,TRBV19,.,TGTGCCAGTAGTAGAGACAGGGGGCGTGATCCAGATACGCAGTATTTT,CASSRDRGRDPDTQYF
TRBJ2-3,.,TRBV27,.,TGTGCCAGCAGCGCCCGACAGGAAACAGATACGCAGTATTTT,CASSARQETDTQYF
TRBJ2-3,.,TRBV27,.,TGTGCCAGCAGCCCTCGACTCACAGATACGCAGTATTTT,CASSPRLTDTQYF
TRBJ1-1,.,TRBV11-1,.,TGTGCCAGCAGCAGAGGGGGTTTCGCTGAAGCTTTCTTT,CASSRGGFAEAFF
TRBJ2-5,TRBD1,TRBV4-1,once,TGCGCCAGCAGCCAAGAACTATGGGACAGCCAAGAGACCCAGTACTTC,CASSQELWDSQETQYF
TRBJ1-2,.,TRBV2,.,TGTGCCAGCAGTGGCTACGAAAGAAGCTATGGCTACACCTTC,CASSGYERSYGYTF
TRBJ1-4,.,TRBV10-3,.,TGTGCCATCAGTGAGTCGAAGTGGGATGAAAAACTGTTTTTT,CAISESKWDEKLFF
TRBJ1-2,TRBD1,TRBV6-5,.,TGTGCCAGCAGTTGGGGCGGGACAGAGAACTATGGCTACACCTTC,CASSWGGTENYGYTF
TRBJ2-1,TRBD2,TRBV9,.,TGTGCCAGCAGCATATGGGGAGGGTCTTACAATGAGCAGTTCTTC,CASSIWGGSYNEQFF
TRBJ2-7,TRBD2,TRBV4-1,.,TGCGCCAGCAGCCAAGTAGCGGGAAAGATCTACGAGCAGTACTTC,CASSQVAGKIYEQYF
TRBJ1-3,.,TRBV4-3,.,TGCGCCAGCAGCCAAGATCTGGGTTATTCTGGAAACACCATATATTTT,CASSQDLGYSGNTIYF
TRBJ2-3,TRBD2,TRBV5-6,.,TGTGCCAGCAGCACCGGGGGGGGGCTCGATACGCAGTATTTT,CASSTGGGLDTQYF
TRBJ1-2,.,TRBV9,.,TGTGCCAGCAGCAATAGCGTCCAGGGTGGAAGCGGCTACACCTTC,CASSNSVQGGSGYTF
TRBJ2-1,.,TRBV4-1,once,TGCGCCAGCAGCCCCGGACCCAGGGGAAATGAGCAGTTCTTC,CASSPGPRGNEQFF
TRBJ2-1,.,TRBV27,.,TGTGCCAGCAGTTTAGGAGAGCCCAGCTCCTACAATGAGCAGTTCTTC,CASSLGEPSSYNEQFF
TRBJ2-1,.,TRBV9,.,TGTGCCAGCACGTATCAGTTCTTC,CASTYQFF
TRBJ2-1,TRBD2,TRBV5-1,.,TGCGCCAGCAGCTTGGTGGTAGCGGGGGCCAATGAGCAGTTCTTC,CASSLVVAGANEQFF
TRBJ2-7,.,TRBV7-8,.,TGTGCCGGGGCCTTCTCCTACGAGCAGTACTTC,CAGAFSYEQYF
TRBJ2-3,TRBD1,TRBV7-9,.,TGTGCCAGCAGCATCACAGGGGGTTACACAGATACGCAGTATTTT,CASSITGGYTDTQYF
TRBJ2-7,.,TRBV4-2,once,TGTGCCAGCAGCCAGGCTTCATACGAGCAGTACTTC,CASSQASYEQYF
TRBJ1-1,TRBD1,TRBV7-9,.,TGTGCCAGCAGCACGGGACAGGGGGCTGAAGCTTTCTTT,CASSTGQGAEAFF
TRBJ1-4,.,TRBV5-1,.,TGCGCCAGCAGCTTGCCAGATAATGAAAAACTGTTTTTT,CASSLPDNEKLFF
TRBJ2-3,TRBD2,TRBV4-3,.,TGCGCCAGCAGCCAAGATCGCGGCGGGGGGAGTACGCAGTATTTT,CASSQDRGGGSTQYF